Below, 19 T cell receptor beta chains from the same sample are listed, as sequenced in a study of CD8+ T cells in alopecia areata. The authors extracted RNA and reverse transcribed it into cDNA as the sequencing template. Sequencing used immunoSEQ multiplex PCR; TCRdb keeps in-frame clones, though not all of them. The sample holds some 180,000 clones; about 53% are singletons and the top ten take roughly a tenth. Treatment here: oral pan-JAK inhibitor, 5-10 mg twice daily. Here the sequenced sample was CD8+ T cells sorted from blood, taken at week 24, from a patient treated with tofacitinib. These receptor sequences come from a human donor with alopecia areata.

This clone appeared a few times. The J gene is TRBJ1-1, the V gene TRBV18, with 7 bases identical to TRBD1. The CDR3 is 15 amino acids. Trimming removed 0 bases from V and 5 bases from J; junction bases left unmatched: 6. Germline loops: CDR1 KGHSH, CDR2 LQKENI. CDR3 region: CASSPPQGGTTEAFF. The CDR3 coding sequence is TGTGCCAGCTCACCACCTCAGGGGGGGACGACTGAAGCTTTCTTT.

This chain connects TRBV29-1 to TRBJ2-1; 8 positions match TRBD1. Germline V gene data show CDR1 as SQVTM and CDR2 as ANQGSEA. Trimming removed 5 bases from V and 6 bases from J; junction bases left unmatched: 6. The CDR3 contains 13 residues. In DNA, the CDR3 is TGCAGCGTTATGACAGGGGCCGTCAATGAGCAGTTCTTC. Encoded protein: CSVMTGAVNEQFF.

The DNA of the CDR3 is TGTGCCAGCAGCCAGGGTTACGGTCAGCCCCAGCATTTT. Amino acids: CASSQGYGQPQHF. This chain connects TRBV14 to TRBJ1-5; D is ambiguous. From germline, CDR1 is SGHDN and CDR2 FVKESK. The CDR3 runs 13 residues. V shed 3 bases and J shed 6 bases, with 9 bases lying between them.

This sequence joins TRBV4-3 and TRBJ1-1, with TRBD1 matching 8 bases. The CDR3 sequence is 14 residues long. V shed 6 bases and J 1 base; nucleotides not matched to a gene: 4. Germline CDR1 is LGHNA and CDR2 is YSLEER. The CDR3 spells CASRLDRGNTEAFF. CDR3 in DNA: TGCGCCAGCAGGCTCGACAGGGGGAACACTGAAGCTTTCTTT.

The chain couples TRBV27 to TRBJ1-4; D remains ambiguous. CDR3 size: 17 residues. Trimming shortened V by 4 bases and J by 0 bases, and 15 bases separated the two germline ends. Germline CDR1 is MNHEY and CDR2 is SMNVEV (reference sequence). As DNA, the CDR3 is TGTGCCAGCAGTTCGACATCCGGTGGGGCAACTAATGAAAAACTGTTTTTT. Its translation is CASSSTSGGATNEKLFF.

The rearrangement links TRBV11-2 to TRBJ2-1; weak D call: TRBD2 (6 bases). The germline V gene has CDR1 SGHAT and CDR2 FQNNGV. V was pared by 3 bases and J by 0 bases, with 12 bases between. The CDR3 runs 16 residues. The chain's CDR3 is CASSFLSSVSYNEQFF. The CDR3 coding sequence is TGTGCCAGCAGCTTTCTTTCTAGCGTCTCCTACAATGAGCAGTTCTTC.

CDR3 amino acids: CASKPQGAYGYTF. In DNA, the CDR3 is TGTGCCAGTAAACCACAGGGAGCCTATGGCTACACCTTC. The rearrangement joins TRBV19 to TRBJ1-2, with D possibly TRBD1 on 6 matching bases. This CDR3 comprises 13 residues. Trimming pared 7 bases from V and 4 bases from J, leaving 13 bases between. CDR1 and CDR2 (germline): LNHDA, SQIVND (reference sequence).

This sequence joins TRBV29-1 and TRBJ2-3, with D possibly TRBD1 on 5 matching bases. Germline assignment: CDR1 SQVTM and CDR2 ANQGSEA. The V and J ends lost 4 bases and 4 bases respectively, with 12 bases between them. The CDR3 loop spans 13 amino acids. CDR3 nucleotides: TGCAGCGTTGTTGGCAGGGAACCAGATACGCAGTATTTT. This translates into CSVVGREPDTQYF.

Concerning this clone: Additional DNA sequences in this sample encode the identical CDR3. V is TRBV27 and J is TRBJ2-7; tentatively, D is TRBD1 (6 bases). V was clipped by 5 bases and J by 3 bases, with 8 bases between them. The CDR3 consists of 12 residues. Germline loops: CDR1 MNHEY, CDR2 SMNVEV (reference sequence). The CDR3 is CASSPQGYEQYF. As DNA, the CDR3 is TGTGCCAGCAGTCCACAGGGCTACGAGCAGTACTTC.

The chain is built from TRBV29-1 and TRBJ1-2; no definite D call. V was cut by 3 bases and J by 4 bases, with 15 bases left in between. Germline CDR1 and CDR2: SQVTM and ANQGSEA. The CDR3 consists of 14 residues. For the CDR3, the DNA is TGCAGCGTTGAGGGTACAGCGATTTCCTATGGCTACACCTTC. It specifies CSVEGTAISYGYTF.

J is TRBJ2-7 and V is TRBV7-9, with 8 nucleotides matching TRBD2. The length of the CDR3 is 16 residues. The germline V gene encodes CDR1 SEHNR and CDR2 FQNEAQ (reference sequence). V lost 4 bases and J lost 2; bases outside the gene matches: 10. The DNA of the CDR3 is TGTGCCAGCAGCTCCGCCCGTAGCGGGGAGACCTACGAGCAGTACTTC. Residues: CASSSARSGETYEQYF. The complete variable domain, with remaining parts taken from reference TRBV7-9 and TRBJ2-7, reads DTGVSQNPRHKITKRGQNVTFRCDPISEHNRLYWYRQTLGQGPEFLTYFQNEAQLEKSRLLSDRFSAERPKGSFSTLEIQRTEQGDSAMYLCASSSARSGETYEQYFGPGTRLTVT.

This clone was picked up one time. This chain joins TRBV14 and TRBJ1-2; unclear D gene. V was cut by 1 base and J by 8 bases, with 11 bases left in between. Germline V gene sequence: CDR1 SGHDN, CDR2 FVKESK. CDR3 size: 13 residues. This CDR3 is CASSQGGELGYTF. The CDR3 DNA follows: TGTGCCAGCAGCCAAGGGGGTGAACTCGGCTACACCTTC.

The chain employs TRBV9 and TRBJ2-2, with TRBD1 as a possible D gene (6 bases). The CDR3 sequence is 15 residues long. Germline V gene data show CDR1 as SGDLS and CDR2 as YYNGEE. V was cut by 3 bases and J by 1 base, with 10 bases left in between. The CDR3 loop reads CASSGLRGNTGELFF. The CDR3 DNA sequence: TGTGCCAGCAGCGGGCTCAGGGGGAACACCGGGGAGCTGTTTTTT.

The gene calls are TRBV12-5 and TRBJ2-6; TRBD1 is a possible D gene (6 bases). V was trimmed by 3 bases and J by 1 base, leaving 7 bases between them. The CDR3 extends over 15 amino acids. Germline V gene sequence: CDR1 LGHNT, CDR2 FRNRAP. The CDR3 DNA reads as TGTGCTAGTGGTTTACAGGGATCTGGGGCCAACGTCCTGACTTTC. This sequence encodes CASGLQGSGANVLTF.

V is TRBV29-1 and J is TRBJ1-3; TRBD1 is a possible D gene (6 bases). The CDR3 totals 17 residues. Trimming stripped 1 base from V and 0 bases from J, with 16 bases between. Germline CDR1 reads SQVTM; CDR2 reads ANQGSEA. DNA of the CDR3: TGCAGCGTTGAAGTTCCGGCAGGGGCCATCTCTGGAAACACCATATATTTT. Translated: CSVEVPAGAISGNTIYF. Using reference TRBV29-1 and TRBJ1-3 for the parts outside the CDR3, the full variable domain is SAVISQKPSRDICQRGTSLTIQCQVDSQVTMMFWYRQQPGQSLTLIATANQGSEATYESGFVIDKFPISRPNLTFSTLTVSNMSPEDSSIYLCSVEVPAGAISGNTIYFGEGSWLTVV.

The chain couples TRBV7-6 to TRBJ2-1; 12 nucleotides agree with TRBD2. This CDR3 is 16 amino acids long. V dropped 1 base and J dropped 6; count of bases not matched to a gene: 4. CDR1 is SGHVS, CDR2 FNYEAQ, per germline. The CDR3 DNA reads TGTGCCAGCAGCTTAGGGCCTAGCGGGGGGGCCAATGAGCAGTTCTTC. It translates to CASSLGPSGGANEQFF.

The chain joins TRBV6-6 to TRBJ1-1; D not certain. The CDR3 consists of 10 residues. In germline, CDR1 is MNHNY, CDR2 SVGAGI (reference sequence). V was trimmed by 6 bases and J by 1 base, leaving 0 bases between them. CDR3 region: CASRNTEAFF. In DNA, the CDR3 is TGTGCCAGCAGGAACACTGAAGCTTTCTTT.

Of note for this clone: Other DNA sequences from this sample encode an identical CDR3 as well. CDR3 DNA sequence: TGTGCCAGCAGCCGAACCGGGGAGCTGTTTTTT. Its translation: CASSRTGELFF. The V gene is TRBV2, the J gene TRBJ2-2; D is ambiguous. CDR3 length: 11 residues. CDR1 is SNHLY and CDR2 is FYNNEI in the germline V gene. The V gene lost 6 bases and the J gene lost 5 bases, with 4 bases spanning the gap. The whole variable domain, filled in from reference TRBV2 and TRBJ2-2, reads EPEVTQTPSHQVTQMGQEVILRCVPISNHLYFYWYRQILGQKVEFLVSFYNNEISEKSEIFDDQFSVERPDGSNFTLKIRSTKLEDSAMYFCASSRTGELFFGEGSRLTVL.

CDR3 DNA sequence: TGTGCCAGCAGTCCCGGACACTCCTACGAGCAGTACTTC. Its protein is CASSPGHSYEQYF. The chain joins TRBV28 to TRBJ2-7; tentatively, D is TRBD1 (5 bases). CDR1 and CDR2 (germline): MDHEN, SYDVKM. The CDR3 loop spans 13 amino acids. Trimming shortened V by 5 bases and J by 0 bases, and 8 bases separated the two germline ends.